The clone carrying this T cell receptor (beta chain) has just a few counts. Its target is unknown. The data were taken from a study of post-analysis software for immune sequencing data. The study's findings and limits: Those with multiple sclerosis, the patient group, showed significantly lower normalized Chao1 diversity than controls.

Sequencing libraries made from TCR beta cDNA carried unique molecular identifiers. Roughly 0.5 million cDNA molecules were obtained from roughly 1 to 10 million T cells. One entry per CDR3 protein, called by TCRdb with MiXCR from the PCR reads. This table has about 160,000 distinct CDR3 sequences, 30% to 45% appearing once. The CDR3 spans 15 residues. CDR1 and CDR2 from the germline V gene are ENHRY and SYGVKD. Trimming removed 5 bases from V and 3 bases from J; junction bases left unmatched: 3. This receptor was obtained from a girl under 18 with multiple sclerosis. This chain uses TRBV10-3 with TRBJ2-1; 11 positions match TRBD2. The specimen was blood, collected after autologous hematopoietic stem cell transplantation. As DNA, the CDR3 is TGTGCCATCAGTTTAGCGGGAGGGCTCTACAATGAGCAGTTCTTC. This sequence encodes CAISLAGGLYNEQFF.